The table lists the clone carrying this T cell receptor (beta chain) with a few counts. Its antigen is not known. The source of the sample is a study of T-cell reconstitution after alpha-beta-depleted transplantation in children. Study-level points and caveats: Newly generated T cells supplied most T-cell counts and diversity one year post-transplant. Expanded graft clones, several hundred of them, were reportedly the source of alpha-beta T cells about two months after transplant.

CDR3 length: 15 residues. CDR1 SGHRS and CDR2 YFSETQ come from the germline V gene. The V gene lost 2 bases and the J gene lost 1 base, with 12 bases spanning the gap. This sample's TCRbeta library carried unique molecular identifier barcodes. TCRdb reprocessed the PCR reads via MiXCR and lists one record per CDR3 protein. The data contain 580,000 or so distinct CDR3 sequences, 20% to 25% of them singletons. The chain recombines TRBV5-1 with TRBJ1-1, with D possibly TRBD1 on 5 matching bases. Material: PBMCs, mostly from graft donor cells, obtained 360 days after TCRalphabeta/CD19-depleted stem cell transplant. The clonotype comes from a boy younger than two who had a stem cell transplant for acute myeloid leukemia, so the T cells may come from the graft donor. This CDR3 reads CASSFIGTRNTEAFF. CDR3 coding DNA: TGCGCCAGCAGCTTTATCGGGACTAGGAACACTGAAGCTTTCTTT. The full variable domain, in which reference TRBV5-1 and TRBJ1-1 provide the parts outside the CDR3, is KAGVTQTPRYLIKTRGQQVTLSCSPISGHRSVSWYQQTPGQGLQFLFEYFSETQRNKGNFPGRFSGRQFSNSRSEMNVSTLELGDSALYLCASSFIGTRNTEAFFGQGTRLTVV.